This entry lists 12 T cell receptor beta chains sequenced from one sample in a study of response to subunit inactivated influenza vaccine. TCRdb reprocessed the RT-PCR reads via MiXCR and lists one record per CDR3 protein. Among about 780,000 distinct CDR3 sequences, around 18% were seen once, and the ten largest hold about 11%. Specimen: PBMCs from blood, collected 5 to 6 days after vaccination. The receptors derive from a man between 50 and 59 years old who received an inactivated influenza vaccine.

This chain connects TRBV4-3 to TRBJ2-3, with TRBD2 identical over 7 bases. The CDR3 sequence is 17 residues long. V shed 0 bases, J shed 8 bases, and the junction held 14 bases outside the gene matches. Germline lookup yields CDR1 LGHNA and CDR2 YSLEER. CDR3 nucleotides: TGCGCCAGCAGCCAAGACAGGCTAGCGGCTGCCTTGGTTACGCAGTATTTT. This gives the protein CASSQDRLAAALVTQYF.

This chain links TRBV5-1 with TRBJ2-3; 8 bases map to TRBD2. In germline, CDR1 is SGHRS, CDR2 YFSETQ. With 10 bases clipped from V and 3 bases from J, the junction kept 10 bases outside the gene matches. The CDR3 totals 14 residues. The CDR3 nucleotides read TGCGCCTCCAAAACGGGAGGGCCGACAGATACGCAGTATTTT. It is translated as CASKTGGPTDTQYF.

This clonotype was recorded many times. The chain has TRBV6-1 and TRBJ2-1, with TRBD2 matching 10 bases. The CDR3 is made up of 14 amino acids. The V gene's germline CDR1 is MNHNS and CDR2 SASEGT. Trimming at V came to 7 bases and at J to 7 bases, leaving 7 bases not matched to a gene. The DNA for the CDR3 is TGTGCCAGCACCCGAGCGGGGGGGCTGAATGAGCAGTTCTTC. This sequence encodes CASTRAGGLNEQFF.

This clonotype was seen only a few times. The chain carries TRBV7-9 and TRBJ2-1; 10 bases line up with TRBD2. The J segment lost 13 bases and the V segment lost 5 bases, leaving 8 bases of the junction unmatched. CDR1 and CDR2 (germline): SEHNR, FQNEAQ (reference sequence). This CDR3 has 13 residues. The CDR3 loop reads CASSAGPSGSQFF. The DNA of the CDR3 is TGTGCCAGCAGCGCAGGACCTAGCGGGAGTCAGTTCTTC.

The chain has TRBV29-1 and TRBJ2-3; unclear D gene. Trimming removed 2 bases from V and 6 bases from J, with 12 bases in between. Germline CDR1 is SQVTM and CDR2 is ANQGSEA. This CDR3 is 13 amino acids long. In nucleotides, the CDR3 is TGCAGCGTTGAACGGGCAGGAGCCGATACGCAGTATTTT. Amino acids: CSVERAGADTQYF.

The V gene is TRBV29-1, the J gene TRBJ2-1; 13 positions agree with TRBD2. The germline CDR1 and CDR2 sequences are SQVTM and ANQGSEA. CDR3 length: 15 amino acids. With 0 bases clipped from V and 7 bases from J, the junction kept 3 bases outside the gene matches. The CDR3 nucleotides are TGCAGCGTTGAAGAGACTAGCGGGAGGTGGAATGAGCAGTTCTTC. Translating it yields CSVEETSGRWNEQFF.

V and J are TRBV5-1 and TRBJ2-6; D gene uncertain. There are 15 residues in the CDR3. Trimming pared 4 bases from V and 7 bases from J, leaving 15 bases between. CDR1 SGHRS and CDR2 YFSETQ come from the germline V gene. CDR3 sequence: CASSVRTDQANVLTF. Here the CDR3 DNA reads TGCGCCAGCAGCGTACGGACGGATCAAGCCAACGTCCTGACTTTC.

The table lists this clonotype with a few counts. This rearrangement joins TRBV5-1 to TRBJ2-7, with D maybe TRBD1 (11 bases). In germline, CDR1 is SGHRS, CDR2 YFSETQ. Trimming took off 4 bases at V and 6 bases at J, with 41 bases between the two ends. The CDR3 length is 22 residues. CDR3 sequence reads: CASSPDEGQGARRLAGACEQYF. The CDR3 DNA reads TGCGCCAGCAGCCCCGATGAAGGACAGGGGGCTAGAAGGCTAGCGGGAGCGTGCGAGCAGTACTTC.

The chain links TRBV20-1 to TRBJ2-3, with D possibly matching TRBD2 (6 bases). The CDR3 consists of 13 residues. The V gene lost 3 bases and the J gene lost 4 bases, with 11 bases spanning the gap. Germline lookup yields CDR1 DFQATT and CDR2 SNEGSKA (reference sequence). CDR3 residues: CSASAGMPDTQYF. The DNA for the CDR3 is TGCAGTGCTAGTGCGGGGATGCCAGATACGCAGTATTTT.

This clonotype has just a few counts. The J gene is TRBJ2-7, the V gene TRBV7-2; D is unresolved. Per the germline V gene, CDR1 is SGHTA and CDR2 is FQGNSA. Trimming removed 3 bases at V and 5 bases at J, with 14 bases between. The CDR3 spans 14 residues. The chain's CDR3 is CASSFEQPLDEQYF. The CDR3 DNA reads as TGTGCCAGCAGCTTTGAACAGCCCCTAGACGAGCAGTACTTC.

A few counts support this clonotype. The rearrangement joins TRBV12-3 or TRBV12-4 to TRBJ1-5; no reliable D call. This CDR3 region has 12 residues. V was cut by 2 bases and J by 11 bases, with 10 bases left in between. CDR3 DNA sequence: TGTGCCAGCAGTTTAATGGGGTCAGCCCAGCATTTT. Its protein is CASSLMGSAQHF.

V gene TRBV11-2 combines with J gene TRBJ1-3; D remains unclear. Trimming stripped 3 bases from V and 5 bases from J, with 5 bases between. Germline V gene lookup returns CDR1 SGHAT and CDR2 FQNNGV. There are 12 residues in the CDR3. The chain's CDR3 is CASSFDRNTIYF. The CDR3 region has the DNA TGTGCCAGCAGCTTTGATCGAAACACCATATATTTT.